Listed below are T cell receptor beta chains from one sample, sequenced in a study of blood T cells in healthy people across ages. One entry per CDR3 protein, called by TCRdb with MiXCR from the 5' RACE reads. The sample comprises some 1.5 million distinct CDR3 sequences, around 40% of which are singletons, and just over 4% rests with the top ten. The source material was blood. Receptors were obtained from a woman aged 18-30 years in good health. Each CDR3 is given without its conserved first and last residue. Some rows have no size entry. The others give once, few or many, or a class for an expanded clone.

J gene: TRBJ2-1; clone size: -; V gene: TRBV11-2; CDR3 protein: ASSSHDSYNEQF
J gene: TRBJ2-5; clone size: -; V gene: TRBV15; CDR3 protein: ATSIRGMKQY
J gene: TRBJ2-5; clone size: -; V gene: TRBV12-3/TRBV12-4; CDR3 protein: ASSFGQVGTQY
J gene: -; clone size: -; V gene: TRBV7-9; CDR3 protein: ASSFPPSGPRYNEQY
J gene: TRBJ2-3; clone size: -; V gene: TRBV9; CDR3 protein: ASSVQGHPVGDTQY
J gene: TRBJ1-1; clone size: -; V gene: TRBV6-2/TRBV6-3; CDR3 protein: ASSYGTGSGTEAF
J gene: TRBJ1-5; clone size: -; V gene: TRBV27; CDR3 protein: ASSLAPVGQPQH
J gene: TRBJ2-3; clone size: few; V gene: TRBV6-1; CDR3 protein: ASSEGLGLGTQY
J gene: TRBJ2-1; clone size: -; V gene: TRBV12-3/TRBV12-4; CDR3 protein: ASSSRGRDSTNEQF
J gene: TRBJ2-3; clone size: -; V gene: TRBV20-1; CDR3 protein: SAAEGGGTQY
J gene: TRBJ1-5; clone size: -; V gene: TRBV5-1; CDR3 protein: ASSLQPTGTDNQPQH
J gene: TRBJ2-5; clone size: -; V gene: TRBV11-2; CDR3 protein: ASSLVTGAKTQY